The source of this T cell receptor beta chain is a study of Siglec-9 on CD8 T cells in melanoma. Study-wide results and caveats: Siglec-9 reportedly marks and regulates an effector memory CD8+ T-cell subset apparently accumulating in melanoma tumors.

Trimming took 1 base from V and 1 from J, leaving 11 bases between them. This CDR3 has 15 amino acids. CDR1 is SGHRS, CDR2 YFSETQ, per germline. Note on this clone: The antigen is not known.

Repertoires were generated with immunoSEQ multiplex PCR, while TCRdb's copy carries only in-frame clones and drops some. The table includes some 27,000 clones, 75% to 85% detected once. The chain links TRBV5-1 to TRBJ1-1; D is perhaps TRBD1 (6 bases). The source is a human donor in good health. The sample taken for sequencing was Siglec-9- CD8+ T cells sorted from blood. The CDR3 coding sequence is TGCGCCAGCAGCTTGAGTTACAGGGAGAACACTGAAGCTTTCTTT. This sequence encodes CASSLSYRENTEAFF.